Below, one T cell receptor (beta chain) is given with its context. Its antigen is unknown. TCRdb itself ran the reads through MiXCR, one entry per CDR3 protein. The top ten clones hold approximately 8.2% of a sample with roughly 640,000 distinct CDR3 sequences, more than 20% of them seen once. This entry is derived from a study of T cell repertoires in cytomegalovirus infection. Background on the study: Indications of both CMV infection and matching HLA type were provided by public TCR beta signatures. Findings and limits, study-wide: Identification of carriers of CMV plus the relevant HLA was performed using cumulative public TCR beta family frequency.

Germline CDR1 is MGHDK and CDR2 is SYGVNS. Deletions cut 4 bases from V and 8 bases from J, with 11 bases between. The CDR3 has 12 amino acids. This clonotype was obtained from a human donor in good health (CMV status not recorded). Some clones in this sample may be carry-over from other donors' samples. The specimen sequenced was CD8+ T cells from PBMCs. The rearrangement links TRBV25-1 to TRBJ2-5; D may match TRBD1 or TRBD2 (5 bases each). CDR3 loop: CASSVGGGTQYF. As DNA, the CDR3 is TGTGCCAGCAGTGTTGGTGGGGGAACCCAGTACTTC. Looking up the rest from reference TRBV25-1 and TRBJ2-5 gives the full variable domain: EADIYQTPRYLVIGTGKKITLECSQTMGHDKMYWYQQDPGMELHLIHYSYGVNSTEKGDLSSESTVSRIRTEHFPLTLESARPSHTSQYLCASSVGGGTQYFGPGTRLLVL.